This T cell receptor beta chain was retrieved from a study of Ad26.COV2.S vaccination and SARS-CoV-2 variants. Stated treatment: over 15 received Ad26.COV2.S at low or high dose, single or two shots; several received placebo; per-sample allocation not given. Sampling happened 63 days after the first vaccine or placebo injection. This CDR3 comprises 11 residues. CDR1 and CDR2 from the germline V gene are MDHEN and SYDVKM. Trimming pared 5 bases from V and 4 bases from J, leaving 3 bases between. TCRdb keeps only in-frame clones here, not all; method: immunoSEQ multiplex PCR. Counted here are about 350,000 clones, 80% to 90% occurring once; the ten biggest clones make up around 10%. Study findings and constraints: Vaccine recipients had higher spike-specific TCR breadth than placebo recipients.

Note on this clone: Its antigen is not identified.

The clonotype comes from a person aged 18 to 65 who received the Ad26.COV2.S COVID-19 vaccine or a placebo. The sequencing used peripheral blood, collected in a trial of Ad26.COV2.S vaccine versus placebo. This chain uses TRBV28 with TRBJ2-1, with D uncertain. The CDR3 coding sequence is TGTGCCAGCAGTCCGTACAATGAGCAGTTCTTC. Its translation is CASSPYNEQFF.